This T cell receptor (beta chain) originates from a study of T cell clonality in common variable immunodeficiency. General study points: Repertoire-complication correlations in CVID were limited by patient heterogeneity. In common variable immunodeficiency, TCR beta chains reportedly carried fewer deletions and N-nucleotide insertions. Fewer TCRbeta clones were shared among CVID subjects than controls. The cause of increased CVID clonality remains unclear without subpopulation sequencing.

The germline V gene encodes CDR1 GTSNPN and CDR2 SVGIG (reference sequence). The CDR3 extends over 14 amino acids. V lost 3 bases and J 1 base, leaving 10 bases between the germline ends. This clone was observed a few times. As yet, its antigen is unknown. This likely stems from a read error, as it lies one base from a far larger clone. The read stops 3 residues short of the end of the CDR3; the missing end is completed from the germline J gene. Using immunoSEQ multiplex PCR, the repertoire was profiled, and TCRdb retains in-frame clones only, with some absent. The specimen has over 30,000 clones, none found just once.

The J gene is TRBJ2-4, the V gene TRBV30; maybe TRBD1 (5 bases). The TCR was taken from a human donor with common variable immunodeficiency. Input material: peripheral blood mononuclear cells. The CDR3 sequence is CAWRAPGAKNIQYF. The sequenced part of the CDR3 DNA is TGTGCCTGGAGGGCCCCAGGGGCCAAAAACATT. Complete variable domain (other parts from reference TRBV30 and TRBJ2-4): SQTIHQWPATLVQPVGSPLSLECTVEGTSNPNLYWYRQAAGRGLQLLFYSVGIGQISSEVPQNLSASRPQDRQFILSSKKLLLSDSGFYLCAWRAPGAKNIQYFGAGTRLSVL.